Shown below are 20 T cell receptor beta chains from a single sample sequenced in a study of molecular identifiers for immune sequencing clone quantification. TCRdb fed the PCR reads into MiXCR, producing one record per CDR3 protein. The top ten clones hold 0.7% to 0.9% of a sample with a few hundred thousand distinct CDR3 sequences, around 23% of them seen once. Sequenced sample: naive CD8+ T cells from blood, with Jurkat cell RNA spiked in. Indicated subset: FACS-sorted CD8+CD4-CCR7+CD45RA+ naive T cells. The receptor set was obtained from a human donor in good health. Some libraries in this study had Jurkat cell RNA spiked in.

This clonotype appeared many times. Here the CDR3 reads CASMGYQETQYF. CDR3 DNA: TGTGCCAGCATGGGGTACCAAGAGACCCAGTACTTC. The chain couples TRBV6-6 to TRBJ2-5, with no clear D. Trimming took off 7 bases at V and 0 bases at J, with 6 bases between the two ends. The CDR3 is 12 residues long. Germline CDR1 MNHNY, CDR2 SVGAGI (reference sequence).

This chain uses TRBV5-1 with TRBJ1-6, with 10 bases matching TRBD1. Trimming removed 7 bases from V and 10 bases from J; junction bases left unmatched: 5. Germline V lookup: CDR1 SGHRS, CDR2 YFSETQ. The CDR3 is made up of 13 amino acids. As DNA, the CDR3 is TGCGCCAGCGCGACAGGGGGCGCATCACCCCTCCACTTT. Amino acids: CASATGGASPLHF.

The chain is built from TRBV10-3 and TRBJ2-1; D might be TRBD2 (6 bases). CDR3 length equals 14 residues. The ends were cut back, 2 bases at V and 8 bases at J, with 13 bases in the middle. Germline V gene sequence: CDR1 ENHRY, CDR2 SYGVKD. The CDR3 spells CAISEGRGSDEQFF. The CDR3 region has the DNA TGTGCCATCAGTGAGGGACGGGGGTCCGATGAGCAGTTCTTC.

As to this clonotype: This could be a read error, since a much larger clone is one nucleotide away. CDR3 residues: CASSAYRPPNEQYF. The CDR3 DNA sequence: TGTGCCAGCAGCGCCTACCGACCTCCCAACGAGCAGTACTTC. The chain couples TRBV7-9 to TRBJ2-7; D not certain. Germline lookup yields CDR1 SEHNR and CDR2 FQNEAQ (reference sequence). V was cut by 5 bases and J by 5 bases, with 16 bases left in between. This CDR3 is built from 14 residues.

Concerning this clonotype itself: This could be a read error, since a much larger clone is one nucleotide away. The chain carries TRBV7-8 and TRBJ2-3; 9 nucleotides line up with TRBD1. This CDR3 is 18 amino acids long. Germline CDR1 SGHVS, CDR2 FQNEAQ. The CDR3 nucleotides are TGTGCCGGCAGCTCCCCGGGACAGGGTGAGGGTTTCACAGATACGCAGTATTTT. It yields the protein CAGSSPGQGEGFTDTQYF.

J is TRBJ2-5 and V is TRBV15; D is undetermined. The CDR3 has 15 amino acids. Trimming removed 0 bases at V and 4 bases at J, with 12 bases between. From germline, CDR1 is LNHNV and CDR2 YYDKDF (reference sequence). The DNA of the CDR3 is TGTGCCACCAGCAGAGAATATGGCTGGGGAGAGACCCAGTACTTC. This translates into CATSREYGWGETQYF.

This clonotype was seen repeatedly, ten times or more. The chain has TRBV9 and TRBJ2-3; D possibly corresponds to TRBD2 (5 bases). Deletions cut 0 bases from V and 2 bases from J, with 16 bases between. The CDR3 sequence is 17 residues long. Per germline, CDR1 SGDLS and CDR2 YYNGEE. The CDR3 loop reads CASSVEGGGPPTDTQYF. DNA of the CDR3: TGTGCCAGCAGCGTAGAAGGAGGCGGACCCCCCACAGATACGCAGTATTTT.

The gene calls are TRBV6-1 and TRBJ1-1; D not certain. V gave up 3 bases and J gave up 3 bases, with 14 bases separating them. CDR1 MNHNS and CDR2 SASEGT come from the germline V gene. The CDR3 covers 15 residues. The CDR3, as DNA: TGTGCCAGCAGTGATTGGAGACACTTGGACACTGAAGCTTTCTTT. Translation gives CASSDWRHLDTEAFF.

This clonotype was seen a few times. The V gene is TRBV19, the J gene TRBJ2-3, with D possibly being TRBD2 (6 bases). V was shortened by 7 bases and J by 1 base, with 24 bases between the two germline ends. Germline V gives CDR1 LNHDA, CDR2 SQIVND (reference sequence). The CDR3 is 18 residues long. CDR3 DNA sequence: TGTGCCAGTAATCTCCCCCCAGTGACTAGAGTGCGCACAGATACGCAGTATTTT. Residues: CASNLPPVTRVRTDTQYF. The variable domain in full, completed from reference TRBV19 and TRBJ2-3, reads DGGITQSPKYLFRKEGQNVTLSCEQNLNHDAMYWYRQDPGQGLRLIYYSQIVNDFQKGDIAEGYSVSREKKESFPLTVTSAQKNPTAFYLCASNLPPVTRVRTDTQYFGPGTRLTVL.

This clonotype was observed a few times. The CDR3 here is CASSPSGGALEQFF. The CDR3 coding sequence is TGTGCCAGCAGCCCCAGCGGGGGGGCCCTTGAGCAGTTCTTC. This chain links TRBV7-2 with TRBJ2-1; 10 positions match TRBD2. Germline V lookup: CDR1 SGHTA, CDR2 FQGNSA. This CDR3 is built from 14 residues. After removal of 5 bases from V and 9 bases from J, the junction contained 7 bases not matched to a gene.

As for this clonotype: A much bigger clone sits one base away, suggesting this may be a read error. This chain uses TRBV7-2 with TRBJ2-3; 13 bases match TRBD2. The CDR3 consists of 18 residues. Germline lookup yields CDR1 SGHTA and CDR2 FQGNSA. This CDR3 is CAGSQTSGGLLSTDTQYF. CDR3 bases: TGTGCCGGCAGCCAGACTAGCGGGGGGCTTCTGAGCACAGATACGCAGTATTTT.

This chain joins TRBV7-9 and TRBJ2-7; possibly TRBD2 for D (5 bases). The V end lost 5 bases, the J end lost 6 bases, and 23 bases lay between the germline ends. Germline values: CDR1 SEHNR, CDR2 FQNEAQ (reference sequence). CDR3 size: 16 residues. In nucleotides, the CDR3 is TGTGCCAGCAGCGCCCTCCGGGATCAAAGCACCTGCGAGCAGTACTTC. Its translation: CASSALRDQSTCEQYF.

The chain links TRBV28 to TRBJ1-1; 7 bases line up with TRBD1. This CDR3 has 14 residues. V gave up 4 bases and J gave up 5 bases; unmatched junction bases: 7. The V gene's germline CDR1 is MDHEN and CDR2 SYDVKM. CDR3 in DNA: TGTGCCAGCAGTTGCAGGGGGGGAAGGACTGAAGCTTTCTTT. Its translation: CASSCRGGRTEAFF.

In DNA form, the CDR3 reads TGTGCCAGCAGCTTAGAACGGGGGTTCTCTGGGGCCAACGTCCTGACTTTC. Its translation: CASSLERGFSGANVLTF. J is TRBJ2-6 and V is TRBV7-9; D is perhaps TRBD2 (6 bases). Trimming took 1 base from V and 0 from J, leaving 10 bases between them. Germline V lookup: CDR1 SEHNR, CDR2 FQNEAQ (reference sequence). The CDR3 is made up of 17 amino acids.

This clonotype was counted ten times or more. CDR3 protein: CSVPLGGSGYEQYF. DNA for the CDR3: TGCAGCGTCCCATTGGGGGGATCCGGCTACGAGCAGTACTTC. The genes are TRBV29-1 and TRBJ2-7, with a tentative D call TRBD2 (6 bases). The CDR3 is made up of 14 amino acids. The V gene's germline CDR1 is SQVTM and CDR2 ANQGSEA. V lost 6 bases and J 3 bases, leaving 18 bases between the germline ends.

V usage is TRBV7-9 and J usage is TRBJ2-5; 9 bases are shared with TRBD1. Germline assignment: CDR1 SEHNR and CDR2 FQNEAQ (reference sequence). The V and J ends lost 2 bases and 1 base, in that order; junction bases with no gene match: 8. The CDR3 is 17 amino acids. CDR3 sequence reads: CASSLFGTGMFQETQYF. The CDR3 DNA reads TGTGCCAGCAGCTTATTTGGGACAGGGATGTTCCAAGAGACCCAGTACTTC.

This clonotype was seen repeatedly, ten times or more. This chain connects TRBV24-1 to TRBJ2-7; 8 positions match TRBD1. From germline, CDR1 is KGHDR and CDR2 SFDVKD. V shed 3 bases, J shed 3 bases, and the junction held 3 bases outside the gene matches. The CDR3 totals 14 residues. This CDR3 is CATSDQTGGYEQYF. The CDR3 DNA sequence: TGTGCCACCAGTGATCAAACAGGGGGCTACGAGCAGTACTTC.

DNA for the CDR3: TGTGCCAGCAGCTTAGAGGGGCTGTACAATGAGCAGTTCTTC. Its protein product is CASSLEGLYNEQFF. The J gene is TRBJ2-1, the V gene TRBV7-6, with D perhaps TRBD1 (5 bases). Germline-derived CDR1 and CDR2 are SGHVS and FNYEAQ. This CDR3 has 14 residues. V was clipped by 1 base and J by 4 bases, with 8 bases between them.

This clonotype was observed a few times. The rearrangement uses TRBV28 and TRBJ1-1, with a tentative D call TRBD1 (5 bases). The CDR3 consists of 16 residues. V was pared by 2 bases and J by 0 bases, with 13 bases between. Germline V gene sequence: CDR1 MDHEN, CDR2 SYDVKM. This chain's CDR3 is CASSLRDSSMNTEAFF. Written as DNA, the CDR3 is TGTGCCAGCAGTTTACGCGACAGCTCAATGAACACTGAAGCTTTCTTT.

This clonotype was counted only a few times. The V and J genes are TRBV4-2 and TRBJ2-5; D perhaps matches TRBD2 (6 bases). The CDR3 length is 15 residues. Looked up from germline, CDR1 is LGHNA and CDR2 is YNFKEQ. Trimming took 1 base from V and 7 from J, leaving 16 bases between them. This CDR3 is CASSQVWFGEATQYF. In DNA form, the CDR3 reads TGTGCCAGCAGCCAAGTTTGGTTCGGGGAGGCGACCCAGTACTTC.